What follows describes a single TCR beta chain. Its cognate antigen has yet to be identified. The input lacks base qualities; no much larger clone sits a single base away. The time point label, as the study defines it: patch test 1, 2 weeks after DPC sensitization. The sample's treatment or condition label is to be understood as: therapeutic diphenylcyclopropenone sensitization with weekly scalp DPC. At every patch-test visit, the blood draw took place before the patch test was put on. Patients were eligible if aged 18 to 70, diagnosed with alopecia and judged suitable for DPC therapy, and pregnant patients were excluded. Total RNA was extracted from unfractionated whole blood collected in Tempus Blood RNA tubes. These data originate in a study of human T cells and chemical hapten exposure (dated by TCRdb to about 2021). About the study as a whole: For sensitization, 2% DPC in acetone was applied to a 2 cm by 2 cm area of upper inner arm skin. Most of the patients in the cohort were female, and the cohort covered alopecia areata with under or over 50% scalp involvement, alopecia totalis and alopecia universalis. For TCR sequencing, blood came from 25 to 35 alopecia patients at anywhere from one to four time points (pre-sensitization, 2, 6 and 24 weeks). Blood samples were taken from patients before sensitization (week 0) and then at 2, 6 and about 24 weeks after DPC sensitization. Patients additionally received weekly therapeutic DPC doses to the scalp throughout the roughly 26-week study period. The study tracked peripheral blood TCR repertoire changes in vivo during primary and secondary sensitization to the hapten diphenylcyclopropenone (DPC) in alopecia patients. Patch tests used Finn chambers with 0.01% DPC on the upper back, scored after 6 days by International Contact Dermatitis Research Group standards. The libraries were sequenced as a pool, and the TCR yield per sample differed mostly because of small variations in library volumes within the pool.

The library came from RACE. The data were produced on a NextSeq 500. During library preparation, unique molecular identifiers were attached to individual cDNA molecules so that TCRs could be counted quantitatively and reproducibly. For every blood RNA sample, sequencing covered both the TCR alpha and TCR beta chains. As for how the authors treated the data: Samples had a median of roughly 100,000 TCRs, with a range from about 23,224 to 690,600. The Decombinator software suite was used to annotate the V, J and CDR3 of the TCR reads. For the PS versus PT1 abundance plots, all samples were subsampled to the same number of TCRs (28,000). Expanded TCRs were defined as absent before sensitization and observed at least eight times at the 2-week time point. Clones were called with MiXCR by TCRdb after fastp trimmed the public reads at Q25, and only in-frame beta chains were retained. Duplicate CDR3 protein sequences are folded into a single record with the most common DNA and genes. Here the V and J calls rest on TCRdb's processing, not on the authors' analysis. The sample table contains 75,000 to 100,000 distinct CDR3 sequences; only one count was recorded for around 12% of them. Of the sample, over 2% falls within the top ten clones.

Per the germline V gene, MDHEN is the CDR1 and SYDVKM is the CDR2. V drops 4 bases and J drops 1 base, leaving 19 bases in between. Reading from cysteine to phenylalanine, the CDR3 counts 17 amino acids. Just the 51-base CDR3 DNA is kept, in frame starting at base 1. Overall study outcomes, separate from this receptor: The number of TCRs above 1 in 1000 frequency did not change with DPC sensitization; there was no evidence of global repertoire structure alterations. Because every patient had alopecia, a presumed autoimmune disease, the patients' immune response might differ from that of healthy individuals. Expanded TCRs formed significantly more large CDR3 similarity clusters than pre-sensitization or healthy control sets, consistent with antigen-driven responses. After repeated subsampling, changes were observed in the strength of the expansion versus patch-test correlation and in the threshold at which the correlation became significant. The number of PT1 expanded TCRs positively correlated with patch test score, significant at thresholds 8, 16 and 32 but not 4.

The clonotype originates from a woman in her thirties or forties with alopecia areata. Some clones in this sample may be carry-over from other donors' samples. The sequencing used whole blood, collected in connection with sensitization to the hapten diphenylcyclopropenone (DPC). This sequence uses TRBV28 and TRBJ1-1, with a weak D call of TRBD1 (5 bases match). In nucleotide form, the sequence is TGTGCCAGCAGTTCCTATACGAAGGGGTTGGAGAACACTGAAGCTTTCTTT. This codes for CASSSYTKGLENTEAFF.